This T cell receptor beta chain was profiled in a study of cytomegalovirus exposure and HLA in healthy donors. V was trimmed by 5 bases and J by 4 bases, leaving 11 bases between them. Germline V CDR1 and CDR2: MNHEY, SMNVEV (reference sequence). The CDR3 is 13 residues long. This clone was seen only once. Here immunoSEQ multiplex PCR was the method, and the copy in TCRdb shows in-frame clones only, minus some. The data hold 190,000 or so clones, with 84% observed a single time. What was sequenced was PBMCs. This sequence was found in a woman younger than 45 in good health and CMV-seropositive. This chain uses TRBV27 with TRBJ1-1; D remains ambiguous. CDR3 protein: CASSRSGFTEAFF. CDR3 in DNA: TGTGCCAGCAGTCGATCAGGATTCACTGAAGCTTTCTTT.